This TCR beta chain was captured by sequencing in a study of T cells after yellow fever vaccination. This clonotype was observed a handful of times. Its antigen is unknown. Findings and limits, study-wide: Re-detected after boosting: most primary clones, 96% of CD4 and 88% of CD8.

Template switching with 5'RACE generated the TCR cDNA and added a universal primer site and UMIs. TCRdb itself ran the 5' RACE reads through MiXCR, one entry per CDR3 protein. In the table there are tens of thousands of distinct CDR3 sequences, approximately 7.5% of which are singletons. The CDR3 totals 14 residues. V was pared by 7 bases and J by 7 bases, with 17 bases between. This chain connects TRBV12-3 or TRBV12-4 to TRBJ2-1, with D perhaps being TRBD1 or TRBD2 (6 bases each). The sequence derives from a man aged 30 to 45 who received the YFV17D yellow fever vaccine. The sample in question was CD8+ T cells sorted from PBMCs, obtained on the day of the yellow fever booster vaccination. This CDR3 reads CASTLGGLGNEQFF. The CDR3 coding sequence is TGTGCCAGCACCCTAGGGGGGTTAGGAAATGAGCAGTTCTTC.